A single sample gave rise to the 9 T cell receptor beta chains below, sequenced in a study of cytomegalovirus exposure and HLA in healthy donors. With 60 Vbeta and 13 Jbeta primers, the PCR was carried out. Profiling relied on immunoSEQ multiplex PCR, and the TCRdb table lists in-frame clones only, not all of them. This table holds roughly 120,000 clones, 15% to 17% found once. Sequenced input: PBMCs. The receptor source for this set is a woman aged 18-29 years in good health and CMV-seronegative.

This clone was seen a few times. In DNA form, the CDR3 reads TGTGCCGGACGGCCACCCGGGGACACTGAAGCTTTCTTT. This translates into CAGRPPGDTEAFF. The rearrangement uses TRBV6-1 and TRBJ1-1; D is unresolved. Trimming pared 11 bases from V and 3 bases from J, leaving 16 bases between. The CDR3 sequence is 13 residues long. Germline values: CDR1 MNHNS, CDR2 SASEGT.

The chain joins TRBV5-1 to TRBJ2-7, with TRBD1 matching 7 bases. Trimming cost V 5 bases and J 3 bases; bases outside gene matches: 8. The CDR3 extends over 14 amino acids. The germline gives CDR1 SGHRS, CDR2 YFSETQ. Written as DNA, the CDR3 is TGCGCCAGCAGAGTCTCGCAGGGGGTCTACGAGCAGTACTTC. Protein: CASRVSQGVYEQYF.

This clone occurred a few times. This chain joins TRBV5-1 and TRBJ2-2; possible D gene TRBD1, 6 bases. Trimming stripped 3 bases from V and 4 bases from J, with 10 bases between. Germline CDR1 reads SGHRS; CDR2 reads YFSETQ. This CDR3 is 14 amino acids long. In DNA, the CDR3 is TGCGCCAGCAGCTACACAGGGTTCACCGGGGAGCTGTTTTTT. It translates to CASSYTGFTGELFF. The variable domain in full, completed from reference TRBV5-1 and TRBJ2-2, reads KAGVTQTPRYLIKTRGQQVTLSCSPISGHRSVSWYQQTPGQGLQFLFEYFSETQRNKGNFPGRFSGRQFSNSRSEMNVSTLELGDSALYLCASSYTGFTGELFFGEGSRLTVL.

This clone was seen a handful of times. The gene calls are TRBV5-4 and TRBJ2-1, with a tentative D call TRBD1 (6 bases). The germline V gene has CDR1 SGHNT and CDR2 YYREEE (reference sequence). Trimming cost V 0 bases and J 13 bases, with 11 bases left between them. CDR3 size: 12 residues. In nucleotides, the CDR3 is TGTGCCAGCAGCTTGGGGAAGGGGACACAGTTCTTC. Its translation is CASSLGKGTQFF.

This clone showed up just a few times. V is TRBV19 and J is TRBJ2-3; D remains unclear. Per the germline V gene, CDR1 is LNHDA and CDR2 is SQIVND (reference sequence). CDR3 length: 14 amino acids. Trimming left V 6 bases short and J 2 bases short, with 12 bases between. CDR3 sequence reads: CASREQATTDTQYF. The CDR3 coding sequence is TGTGCCAGTAGAGAGCAGGCGACCACAGATACGCAGTATTTT.

In the case of this clone: Given the absence of the conserved phenylalanine or tryptophan at the CDR3 end, a read error is likely. For the CDR3, the DNA is TGTGCCAGCAGCTTAGGTTCAGGGGGTTATAATTCACCCCTCCACGTT. It specifies CASSLGSGGYNSPLHV. The V and J genes are TRBV11-2 and TRBJ1-6; 7 bases align to TRBD1. J was trimmed by 4 bases and V by 1 base; bases with no gene match: 4. The CDR3 covers 16 residues. Per the germline V gene, CDR1 is SGHAT and CDR2 is FQNNGV.

This clone has more than one count but fewer than ten. V and J are TRBV7-9 and TRBJ2-7; D is unresolved. V lost 1 base and J lost 4, with 11 bases in between. The CDR3 covers 14 residues. The germline V gene encodes CDR1 SEHNR and CDR2 FQNEAQ (reference sequence). The CDR3 sequence is CASSLVTPVYEQYF. The CDR3 bases are TGTGCCAGCAGCTTAGTTACCCCGGTGTACGAGCAGTACTTC.

The chain is built from TRBV5-1 and TRBJ2-3, with 9 nucleotides matching TRBD2. This CDR3 region has 15 residues. With V trimmed by 4 bases and J by 7 bases, 10 bases remained unmatched. Germline V CDR1 and CDR2: SGHRS, YFSETQ. CDR3 sequence (DNA): TGCGCCAGCAGCCAGACCATAGCGGGAGTAAATACGCAGTATTTT. It yields the protein CASSQTIAGVNTQYF.

The chain recombines TRBV10-3 with TRBJ1-5; 7 bases fit TRBD1. The germline V gene encodes CDR1 ENHRY and CDR2 SYGVKD. Trimming took 2 bases from V and 5 from J; bases not matched to a gene: 9. The CDR3 is 16 residues long. The CDR3 DNA follows: TGTGCCATCAGTGAGACGCAGGGGGGTGAGGATCAGCCCCAGCATTTT. Translation gives CAISETQGGEDQPQHF.